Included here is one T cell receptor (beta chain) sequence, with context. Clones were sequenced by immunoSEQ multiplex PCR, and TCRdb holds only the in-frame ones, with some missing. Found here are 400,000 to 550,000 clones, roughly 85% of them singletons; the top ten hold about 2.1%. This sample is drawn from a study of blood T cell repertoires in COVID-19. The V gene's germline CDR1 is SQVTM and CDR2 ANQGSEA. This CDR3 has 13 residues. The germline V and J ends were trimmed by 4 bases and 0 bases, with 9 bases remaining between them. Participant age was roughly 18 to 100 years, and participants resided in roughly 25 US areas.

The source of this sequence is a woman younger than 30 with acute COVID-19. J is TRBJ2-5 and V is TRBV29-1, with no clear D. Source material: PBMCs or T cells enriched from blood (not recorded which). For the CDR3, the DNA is TGCAGCGTTGGATTGGAGTACCAAGAGACCCAGTACTTC. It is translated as CSVGLEYQETQYF. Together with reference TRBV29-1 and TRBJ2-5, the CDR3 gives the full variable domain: SAVISQKPSRDICQRGTSLTIQCQVDSQVTMMFWYRQQPGQSLTLIATANQGSEATYESGFVIDKFPISRPNLTFSTLTVSNMSPEDSSIYLCSVGLEYQETQYFGPGTRLLVL.